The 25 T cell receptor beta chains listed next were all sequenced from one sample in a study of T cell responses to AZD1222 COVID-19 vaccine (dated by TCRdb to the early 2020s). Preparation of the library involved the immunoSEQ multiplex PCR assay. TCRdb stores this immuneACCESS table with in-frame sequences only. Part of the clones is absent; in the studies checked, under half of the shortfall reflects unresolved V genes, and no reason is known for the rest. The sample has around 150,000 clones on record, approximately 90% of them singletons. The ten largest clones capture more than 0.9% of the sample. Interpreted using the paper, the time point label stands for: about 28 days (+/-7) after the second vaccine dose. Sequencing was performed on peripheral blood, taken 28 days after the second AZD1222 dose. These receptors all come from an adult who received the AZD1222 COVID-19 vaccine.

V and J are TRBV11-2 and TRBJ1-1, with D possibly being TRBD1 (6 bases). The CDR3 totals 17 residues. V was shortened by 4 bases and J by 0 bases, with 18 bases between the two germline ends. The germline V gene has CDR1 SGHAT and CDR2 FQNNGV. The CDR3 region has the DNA TGTGCCAGCAGCTCATCCCGGGGGCCAGTGATGAACACTGAAGCTTTCTTT. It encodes CASSSSRGPVMNTEAFF.

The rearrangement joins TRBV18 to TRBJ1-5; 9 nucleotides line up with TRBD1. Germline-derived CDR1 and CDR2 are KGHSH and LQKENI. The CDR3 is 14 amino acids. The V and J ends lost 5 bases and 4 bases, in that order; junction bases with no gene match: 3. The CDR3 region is CASSLQGANQPQHF. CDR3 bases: TGTGCCAGCTCATTACAGGGGGCAAATCAGCCCCAGCATTTT. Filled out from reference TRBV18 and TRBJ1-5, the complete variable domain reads NAGVMQNPRHLVRRRGQEARLRCSPMKGHSHVYWYRQLPEEGLKFMVYLQKENIIDESGMPKERFSAEFPKEGPSILRIQQVVRGDSAAYFCASSLQGANQPQHFGDGTRLSIL.

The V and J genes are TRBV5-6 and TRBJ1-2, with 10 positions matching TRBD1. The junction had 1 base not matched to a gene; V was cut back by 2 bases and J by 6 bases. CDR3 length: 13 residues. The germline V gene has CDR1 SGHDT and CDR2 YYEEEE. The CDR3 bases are TGTGCCAGCAGCTTCGGGACAGGGGATGGCTACACCTTC. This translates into CASSFGTGDGYTF.

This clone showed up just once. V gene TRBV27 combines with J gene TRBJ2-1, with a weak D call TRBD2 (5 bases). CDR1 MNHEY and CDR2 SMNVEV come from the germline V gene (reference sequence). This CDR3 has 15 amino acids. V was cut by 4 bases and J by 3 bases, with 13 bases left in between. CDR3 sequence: CASSSEGDFYNEQFF. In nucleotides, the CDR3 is TGTGCCAGCAGTTCTGAGGGCGACTTCTACAATGAGCAGTTCTTC.

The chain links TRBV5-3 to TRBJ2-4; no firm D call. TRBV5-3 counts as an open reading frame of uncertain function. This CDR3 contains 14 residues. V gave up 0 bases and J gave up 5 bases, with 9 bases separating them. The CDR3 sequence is CARSLGALQNIQYF. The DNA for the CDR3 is TGTGCCAGAAGCTTGGGGGCCTTACAAAACATTCAGTACTTC.

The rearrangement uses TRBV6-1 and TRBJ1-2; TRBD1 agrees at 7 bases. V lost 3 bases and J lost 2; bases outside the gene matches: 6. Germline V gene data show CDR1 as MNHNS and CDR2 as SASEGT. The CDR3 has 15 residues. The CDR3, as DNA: TGTGCCAGCAGTGAGATCAGGGGGTTCAACTATGGCTACACCTTC. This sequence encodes CASSEIRGFNYGYTF.

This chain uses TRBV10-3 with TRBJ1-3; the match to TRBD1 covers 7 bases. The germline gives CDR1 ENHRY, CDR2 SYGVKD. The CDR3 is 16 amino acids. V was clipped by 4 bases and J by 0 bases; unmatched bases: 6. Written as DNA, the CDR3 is TGTGCCATCAGTGCGGACAGGTTAAGCTCTGGAAACACCATATATTTT. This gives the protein CAISADRLSSGNTIYF.

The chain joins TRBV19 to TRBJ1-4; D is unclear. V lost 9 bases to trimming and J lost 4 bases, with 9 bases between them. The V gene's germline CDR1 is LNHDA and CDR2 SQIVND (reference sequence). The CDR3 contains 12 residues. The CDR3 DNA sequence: TGTGCCAGAAAGGAGCTTAATGAAAAACTGTTTTTT. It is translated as CARKELNEKLFF.

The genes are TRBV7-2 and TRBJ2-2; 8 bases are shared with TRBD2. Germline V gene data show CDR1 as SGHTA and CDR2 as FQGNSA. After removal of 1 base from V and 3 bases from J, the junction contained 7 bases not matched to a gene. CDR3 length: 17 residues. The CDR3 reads CASSLGISSGDTGELFF. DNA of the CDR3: TGTGCCAGCAGCTTAGGGATCAGTAGCGGGGACACCGGGGAGCTGTTTTTT.

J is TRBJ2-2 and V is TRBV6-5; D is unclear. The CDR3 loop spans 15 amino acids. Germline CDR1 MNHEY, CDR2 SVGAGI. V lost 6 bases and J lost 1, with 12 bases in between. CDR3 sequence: CASRSGSGNTGELFF. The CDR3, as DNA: TGTGCCAGCAGATCCGGGTCCGGGAACACCGGGGAGCTGTTTTTT.

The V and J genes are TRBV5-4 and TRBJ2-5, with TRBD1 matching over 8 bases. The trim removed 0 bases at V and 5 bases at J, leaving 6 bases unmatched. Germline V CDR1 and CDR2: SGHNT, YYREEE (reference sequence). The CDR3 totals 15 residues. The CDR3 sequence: CASSLAGQASETQYF. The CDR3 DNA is TGTGCCAGCAGCTTGGCGGGACAGGCTAGTGAGACCCAGTACTTC.

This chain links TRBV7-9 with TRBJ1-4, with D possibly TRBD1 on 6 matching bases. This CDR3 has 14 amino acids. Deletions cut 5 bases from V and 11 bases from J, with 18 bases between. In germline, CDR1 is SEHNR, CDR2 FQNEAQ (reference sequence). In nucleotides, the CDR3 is TGTGCCAGCAGCCTAATAACAGGGAAAGGGAAACTGTTTTTT. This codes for CASSLITGKGKLFF.

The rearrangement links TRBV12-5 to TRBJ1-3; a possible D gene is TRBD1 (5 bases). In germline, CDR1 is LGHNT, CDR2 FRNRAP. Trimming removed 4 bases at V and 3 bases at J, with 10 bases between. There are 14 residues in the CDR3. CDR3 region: CASGYHRLGNTIYF. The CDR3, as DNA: TGTGCTAGTGGTTATCACAGGCTTGGAAACACCATATATTTT.

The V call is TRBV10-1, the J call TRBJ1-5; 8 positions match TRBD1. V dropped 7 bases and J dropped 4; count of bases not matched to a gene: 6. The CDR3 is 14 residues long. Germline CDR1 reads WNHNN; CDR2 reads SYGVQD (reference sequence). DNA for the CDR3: TGCGCCAGCAAGGACAGGGAAGTAAATCAGCCCCAGCATTTT. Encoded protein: CASKDREVNQPQHF.

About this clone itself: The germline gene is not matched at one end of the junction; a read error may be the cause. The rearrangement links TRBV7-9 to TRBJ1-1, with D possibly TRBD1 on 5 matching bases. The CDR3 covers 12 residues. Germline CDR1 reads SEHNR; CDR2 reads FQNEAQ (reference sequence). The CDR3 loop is CAGRESNTEAFF. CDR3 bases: TGTGCCGGCAGGGAGAGTAACACTGAAGCTTTCTTT.

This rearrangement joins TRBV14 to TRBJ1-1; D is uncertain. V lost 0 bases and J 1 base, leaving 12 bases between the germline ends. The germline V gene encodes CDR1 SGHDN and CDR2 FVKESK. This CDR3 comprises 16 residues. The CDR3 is CASSQDQTGRNTEAFF. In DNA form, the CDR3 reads TGTGCCAGCAGCCAAGATCAGACCGGGCGGAACACTGAAGCTTTCTTT. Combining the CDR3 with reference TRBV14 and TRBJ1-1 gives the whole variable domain EAGVTQFPSHSVIEKGQTVTLRCDPISGHDNLYWYRRVMGKEIKFLLHFVKESKQDESGMPNNRFLAERTGGTYSTLKVQPAELEDSGVYFCASSQDQTGRNTEAFFGQGTRLTVV.

In nucleotides, the CDR3 is TGTGCCAGCAGCTATGGGGGGACACATACTCTTTACAATGAGCAGTTCTTC. It encodes CASSYGGTHTLYNEQFF. V is TRBV7-8 and J is TRBJ2-1, with D perhaps TRBD1 or TRBD2 (6 bases each). V was trimmed by 4 bases and J by 4 bases, leaving 20 bases between them. Germline V gene data show CDR1 as SGHVS and CDR2 as FQNEAQ. The CDR3 has 17 amino acids.

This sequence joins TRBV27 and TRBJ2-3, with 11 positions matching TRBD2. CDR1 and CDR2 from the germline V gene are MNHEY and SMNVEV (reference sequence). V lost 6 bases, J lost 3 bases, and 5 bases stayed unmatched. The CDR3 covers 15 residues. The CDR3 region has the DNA TGTGCCAGCAGGCGACTAGCGGGATGGACAGATACGCAGTATTTT. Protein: CASRRLAGWTDTQYF.

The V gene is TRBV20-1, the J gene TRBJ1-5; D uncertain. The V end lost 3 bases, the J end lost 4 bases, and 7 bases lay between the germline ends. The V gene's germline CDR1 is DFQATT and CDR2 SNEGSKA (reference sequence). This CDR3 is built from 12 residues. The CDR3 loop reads CSASKSNQPQHF. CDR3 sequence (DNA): TGCAGTGCTAGTAAGAGTAATCAGCCCCAGCATTTT.

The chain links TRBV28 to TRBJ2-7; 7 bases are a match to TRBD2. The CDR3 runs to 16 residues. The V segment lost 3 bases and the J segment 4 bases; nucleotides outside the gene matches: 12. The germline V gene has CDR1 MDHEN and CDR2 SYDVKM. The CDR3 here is CASSFGTWTRLYEQYF. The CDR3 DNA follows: TGTGCCAGCAGTTTTGGGACGTGGACTAGGTTATACGAGCAGTACTTC.

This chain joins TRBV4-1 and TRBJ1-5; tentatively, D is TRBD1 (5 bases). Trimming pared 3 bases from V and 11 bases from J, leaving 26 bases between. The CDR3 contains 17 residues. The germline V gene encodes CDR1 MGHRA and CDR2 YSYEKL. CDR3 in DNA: TGCGCCAGCAGCCACCGGTTAGGGGAGCGGCCGTATAGGGCCCAGCATTTT. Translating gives CASSHRLGERPYRAQHF.

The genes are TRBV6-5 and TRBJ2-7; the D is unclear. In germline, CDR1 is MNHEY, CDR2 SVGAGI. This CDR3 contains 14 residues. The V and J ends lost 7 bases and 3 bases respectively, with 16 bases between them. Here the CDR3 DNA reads TGTGCCAGCATTCCCTATCCGGTGGTCTACGAGCAGTACTTC. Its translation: CASIPYPVVYEQYF.

CDR3 coding DNA: TGTGCCAGCAGAAGGGACAGGGTGGCCTACGAGCAGTACTTC. Translating gives CASRRDRVAYEQYF. This chain links TRBV13 with TRBJ2-7; TRBD1 matches 9 bases. This CDR3 is 14 amino acids long. Germline values: CDR1 PRHDT, CDR2 FYEKMQ (reference sequence). V shed 6 bases and J 2 bases; nucleotides not matched to a gene: 5.

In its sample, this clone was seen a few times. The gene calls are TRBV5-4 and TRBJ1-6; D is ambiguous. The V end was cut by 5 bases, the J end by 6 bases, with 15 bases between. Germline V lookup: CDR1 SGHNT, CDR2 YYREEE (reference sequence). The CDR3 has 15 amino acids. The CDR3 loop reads CASSQGGRTNSPLHF. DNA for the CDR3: TGTGCCAGCAGTCAAGGTGGCCGGACTAATTCACCCCTCCACTTT.

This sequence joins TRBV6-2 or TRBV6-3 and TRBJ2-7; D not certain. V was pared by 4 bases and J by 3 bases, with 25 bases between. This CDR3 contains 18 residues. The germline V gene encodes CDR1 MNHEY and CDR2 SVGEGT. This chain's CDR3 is CASSFSERPSLVVYEQYF. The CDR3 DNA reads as TGTGCCAGCAGTTTCAGCGAAAGACCCTCCTTAGTTGTCTACGAGCAGTACTTC.